This T cell receptor beta chain was identified during a study of cytomegalovirus exposure and HLA in healthy donors. The primer mix had 60 Vbeta and 13 Jbeta primers. Data came from immunoSEQ multiplex PCR; TCRdb stores just in-frame clones and leaves some out. The sample lists roughly 120,000 clones, roughly a tenth occurring once. The V gene's germline CDR1 is SGHTS and CDR2 YDEGEE. This CDR3 has 14 amino acids. V lost 1 base, J lost 2 bases, and 8 bases lay in between. Despite likely unrecorded immune exposures, the donors were nominally healthy at the time of sampling. Overall study findings and caveats: It was only CMV serostatus that was available as immune exposure information. DRB1 showed the most TCR associations and HLA-C the fewest in a later analysis, as rates varied by HLA locus.

Turning to this clone: Its target is unknown.

Specimen: PBMCs. The receptor comes from a man between 25 and 39 years old in good health and CMV-seronegative. The chain uses TRBV5-8 and TRBJ2-3; D is uncertain. The CDR3 DNA is TGTGCCAGCAGCTTGACAGCTTTCACAGATACGCAGTATTTT. Its protein product is CASSLTAFTDTQYF.